The sequence of this T cell receptor (beta chain) was determined in a study of CD8+ T cells in alopecia areata. This clone showed up just once. Its specificity is unknown. Treatment denoted: oral pan-JAK inhibitor, 5-10 mg twice daily. General study results and limits: Clonality in lesional scalp, especially alopecia totalis/universalis, exceeded that of normal scalp.

CDR1 is MGHDK, CDR2 SYGVNS, per germline. This CDR3 contains 15 residues. V was cut by 3 bases and J by 2 bases, with 13 bases left in between. The authors extracted RNA and reverse transcribed it into cDNA as the sequencing template. Profiled with immunoSEQ multiplex PCR; TCRdb holds only in-frame clones, not every one. The sample holds more than 200,000 clones; less than 50% are singletons and the top ten take over 2%. Material: CD4+ T cells sorted from blood, obtained between weeks 36 and 40, from a patient treated with tofacitinib. This clonotype was obtained from a human donor with alopecia areata. The chain carries TRBV25-1 and TRBJ2-5; D not resolved. DNA for the CDR3: TGTGCCAGCAGTGATTTCGGGCAACCACAAGAGACCCAGTACTTC. Translating gives CASSDFGQPQETQYF. The full variable domain, rest sourced from reference TRBV25-1 and TRBJ2-5, is EADIYQTPRYLVIGTGKKITLECSQTMGHDKMYWYQQDPGMELHLIHYSYGVNSTEKGDLSSESTVSRIRTEHFPLTLESARPSHTSQYLCASSDFGQPQETQYFGPGTRLLVL.